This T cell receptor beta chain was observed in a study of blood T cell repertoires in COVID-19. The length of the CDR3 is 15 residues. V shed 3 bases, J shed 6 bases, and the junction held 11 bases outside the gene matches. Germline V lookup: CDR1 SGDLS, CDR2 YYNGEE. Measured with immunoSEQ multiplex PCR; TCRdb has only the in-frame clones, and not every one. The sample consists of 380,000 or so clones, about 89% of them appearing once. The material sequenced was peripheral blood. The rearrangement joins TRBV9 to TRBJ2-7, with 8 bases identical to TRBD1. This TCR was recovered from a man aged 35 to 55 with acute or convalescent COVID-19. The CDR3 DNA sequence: TGTGCCAGCAGCGAAACCGGGACAGGCTCGTCCGAGCAGTACTTC. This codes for CASSETGTGSSEQYF.